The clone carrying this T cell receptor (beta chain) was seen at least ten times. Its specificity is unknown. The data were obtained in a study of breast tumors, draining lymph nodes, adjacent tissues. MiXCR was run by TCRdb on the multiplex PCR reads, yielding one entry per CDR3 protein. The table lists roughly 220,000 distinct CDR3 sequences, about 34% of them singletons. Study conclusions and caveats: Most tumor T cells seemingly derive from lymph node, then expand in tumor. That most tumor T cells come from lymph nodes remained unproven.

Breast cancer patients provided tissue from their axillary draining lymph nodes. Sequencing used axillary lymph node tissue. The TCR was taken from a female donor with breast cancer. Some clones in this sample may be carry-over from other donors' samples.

The CDR3 DNA reads as TGTGCCAGCAGCTTGGAAAACACTCGGCTGGGCGAGACCCAGTACTTC. It encodes CASSLENTRLGETQYF. The V gene is TRBV5-6, the J gene TRBJ2-5, with D unclear. Trimming left V 0 bases short and J 5 bases short, with 17 bases between. Germline V lookup: CDR1 SGHDT, CDR2 YYEEEE. The CDR3 runs 16 residues.